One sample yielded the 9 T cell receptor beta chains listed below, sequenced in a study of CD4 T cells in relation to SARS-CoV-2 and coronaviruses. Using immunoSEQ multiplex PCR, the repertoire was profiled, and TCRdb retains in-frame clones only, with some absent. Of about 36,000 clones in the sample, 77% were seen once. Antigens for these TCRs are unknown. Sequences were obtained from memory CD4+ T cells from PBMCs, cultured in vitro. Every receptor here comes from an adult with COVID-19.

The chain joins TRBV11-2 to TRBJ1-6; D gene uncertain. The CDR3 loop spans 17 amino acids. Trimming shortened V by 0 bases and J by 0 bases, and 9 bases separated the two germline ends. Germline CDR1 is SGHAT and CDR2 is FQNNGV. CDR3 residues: CASSLDLASSYNSPLHF. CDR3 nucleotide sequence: TGTGCCAGCAGCTTAGATTTAGCGAGCTCCTATAATTCACCCCTCCACTTT.

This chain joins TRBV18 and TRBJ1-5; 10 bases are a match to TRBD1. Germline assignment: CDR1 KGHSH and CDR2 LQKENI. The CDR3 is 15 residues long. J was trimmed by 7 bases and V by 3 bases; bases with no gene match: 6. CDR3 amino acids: CASSPSGQGLQPQHF. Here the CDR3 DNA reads TGTGCCAGCTCACCGTCGGGACAGGGGTTGCAGCCCCAGCATTTT.

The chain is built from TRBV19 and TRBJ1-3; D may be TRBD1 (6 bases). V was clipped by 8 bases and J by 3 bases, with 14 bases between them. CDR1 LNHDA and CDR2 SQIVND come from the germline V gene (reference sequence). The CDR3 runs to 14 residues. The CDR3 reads CASATGSRGNTIYF. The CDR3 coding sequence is TGTGCCAGTGCAACAGGGTCGCGTGGAAACACCATATATTTT.

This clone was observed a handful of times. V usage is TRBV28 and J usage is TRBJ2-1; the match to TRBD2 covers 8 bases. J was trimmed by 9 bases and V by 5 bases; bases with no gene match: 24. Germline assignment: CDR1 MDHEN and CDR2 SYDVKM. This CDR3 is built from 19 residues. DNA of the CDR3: TGTGCCAGCAGTCTGACCTTTGGGAGCGGGAGAGGGTGGGGTGGTGAGCAGTTCTTC. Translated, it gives CASSLTFGSGRGWGGEQFF.

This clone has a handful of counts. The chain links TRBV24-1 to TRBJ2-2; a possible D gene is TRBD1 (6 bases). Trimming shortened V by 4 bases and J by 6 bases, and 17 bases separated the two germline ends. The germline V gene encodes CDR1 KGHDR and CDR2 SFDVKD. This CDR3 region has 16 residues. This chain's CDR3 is CATSDLGTGWAGELFF. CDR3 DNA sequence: TGTGCCACCAGTGACCTTGGCACAGGGTGGGCCGGGGAGCTGTTTTTT.

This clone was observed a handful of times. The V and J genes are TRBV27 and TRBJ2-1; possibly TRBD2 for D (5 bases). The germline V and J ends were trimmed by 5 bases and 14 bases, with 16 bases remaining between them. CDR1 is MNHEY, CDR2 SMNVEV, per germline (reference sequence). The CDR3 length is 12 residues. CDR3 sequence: CASSTKAEEEFF. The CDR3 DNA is TGTGCCAGCAGTACCAAAGCGGAAGAGGAGTTCTTC.

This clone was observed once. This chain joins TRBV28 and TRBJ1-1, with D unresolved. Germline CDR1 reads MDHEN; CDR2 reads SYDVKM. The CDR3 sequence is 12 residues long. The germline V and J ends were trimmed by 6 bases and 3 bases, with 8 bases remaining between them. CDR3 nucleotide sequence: TGTGCCAGCAGACCACCAGACACTGAAGCTTTCTTT. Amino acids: CASRPPDTEAFF.

CDR3 sequence reads: CASSVGGPPYEQYF. CDR3 nucleotides: TGTGCCAGCAGCGTAGGGGGGCCCCCCTACGAGCAGTACTTC. The chain carries TRBV9 and TRBJ2-7; tentative D call: TRBD1 (6 bases). Germline V lookup: CDR1 SGDLS, CDR2 YYNGEE. The V end was cut by 0 bases, the J end by 2 bases, with 9 bases between. This CDR3 has 14 residues.

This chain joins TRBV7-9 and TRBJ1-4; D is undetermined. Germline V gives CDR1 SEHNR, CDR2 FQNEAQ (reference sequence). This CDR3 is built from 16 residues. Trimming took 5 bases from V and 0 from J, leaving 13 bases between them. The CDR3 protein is CASSIRDPATNEKLFF. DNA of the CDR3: TGTGCCAGCAGCATCCGAGATCCTGCAACTAATGAAAAACTGTTTTTT.